The 22 T cell receptor beta chains reported below all come from one sample, sequenced in a study of CD8 T cells in ankylosing spondylitis. TCRdb reprocessed the 5' RACE reads via MiXCR and lists one record per CDR3 protein. The repertoire consists of 80,000 to 100,000 distinct CDR3 sequences, with over 6.5% occurring once and the leading ten covering about 9.6%. Sequencing was done on a sample of blood, either unsorted or a sorted T cell fraction (not recorded which). These receptors all stem from a male donor with ankylosing spondylitis or in good health (not recorded which).

Many counts were recorded for this clonotype. The chain employs TRBV3-1 and TRBJ2-3; D gene ambiguous. The length of the CDR3 is 12 residues. V lost 2 bases and J lost 3, with 3 bases in between. Germline V lookup: CDR1 LGHDT, CDR2 YNNKEL (reference sequence). For the CDR3, the DNA is TGTGCCAGCAGCCAACTAACAGATACGCAGTATTTT. As protein: CASSQLTDTQYF.

A note on this clonotype: A clone one base away is much larger, so this may be a read error. The chain carries TRBV5-1 and TRBJ2-1; TRBD1 is a possible D gene (6 bases). Trimming pared 0 bases from V and 13 bases from J, leaving 14 bases between. The CDR3 runs 13 residues. CDR1 SGHRS and CDR2 YFSETQ come from the germline V gene. The CDR3 region is CASSLGLGGDQFF. The CDR3 region has the DNA TGCGCCAGCAGCTTGGGGCTAGGGGGAGATCAGTTCTTC.

This clonotype was seen ten or more times. The rearrangement uses TRBV4-2 and TRBJ1-4, with unresolved D. The CDR3 has 13 amino acids. Trimming took 1 base from V and 6 from J, leaving 6 bases between them. Germline CDR1 is LGHNA and CDR2 is YNFKEQ. CDR3 nucleotide sequence: TGTGCCAGCAGCCAAGGGGCCTATGAAAAACTGTTTTTT. Its protein product is CASSQGAYEKLFF.

This clonotype was detected ten times or more. The chain combines TRBV2 with TRBJ2-7; D call uncertain. With 3 bases removed from V and 7 bases from J, the gap between germline ends came to 7 bases. Per the germline V gene, CDR1 is SNHLY and CDR2 is FYNNEI. The CDR3 extends over 11 amino acids. This chain's CDR3 is CASSDVGEQYF. The CDR3 DNA reads TGTGCCAGCAGTGATGTGGGAGAGCAGTACTTC.

This clonotype was counted many times. The chain combines TRBV18 with TRBJ1-4; 7 bases match TRBD1. V was pared by 6 bases and J by 4 bases, with 5 bases of the junction left unmatched. The length of the CDR3 is 14 residues. Germline V gives CDR1 KGHSH, CDR2 LQKENI. CDR3 nucleotides: TGTGCCAGCTCCCTGGGACAGCATAATGAAAAACTGTTTTTT. As protein: CASSLGQHNEKLFF.

This clonotype showed up many times. CDR3 protein: CASSRDSLYQPQHF. CDR3 bases: TGTGCCAGCTCCCGGGACAGCCTCTATCAGCCCCAGCATTTT. V gene TRBV19 combines with J gene TRBJ1-5; TRBD1 matches at 7 bases. Losses at the gene ends were 9 bases for V and 5 bases for J; bases not matched to a gene: 10. The germline gives CDR1 LNHDA, CDR2 SQIVND (reference sequence). The CDR3 has 14 residues.

Remarks on this clonotype: Its ends do not fully match the called genes, so a read error is possible. This chain uses TRBV20-1 with TRBJ2-3, with D perhaps matching TRBD1 (7 bases). The CDR3 length is 14 residues. Germline assignment: CDR1 DFQATT and CDR2 SNEGSKA (reference sequence). The DNA of the CDR3 is TGCAGTGGAGGGGGCGGGCGGGAAGTTGATACGCTGTATTTT. It yields the protein CSGGGGREVDTLYF.

A few counts support this clonotype. This chain uses TRBV7-9 with TRBJ2-7, with D possibly called TRBD1 or TRBD2 (5 bases each). V lost 5 bases and J lost 2, with 16 bases in between. The CDR3 runs 15 residues. CDR1 SEHNR and CDR2 FQNEAQ come from the germline V gene (reference sequence). Written as DNA, the CDR3 is TGTGCCAGCAGCCCACCTTTTGGGGGTACCTACGAGCAGTACTTC. It is translated as CASSPPFGGTYEQYF.

This clonotype has a count of ten or more. The gene calls are TRBV7-6 and TRBJ2-7; no reliable D call. The germline V gene encodes CDR1 SGHVS and CDR2 FNYEAQ. The CDR3 contains 15 residues. V lost 0 bases and J 3 bases, leaving 12 bases between the germline ends. CDR3 nucleotide sequence: TGTGCCAGCAGCTTAGCGGTAGTAGGCGGCTACGAGCAGTACTTC. This codes for CASSLAVVGGYEQYF.

In its sample, this clonotype was seen many times. This chain connects TRBV7-2 to TRBJ1-2, with D possibly TRBD1 on 6 matching bases. The CDR3 length is 15 residues. Trimming cost V 6 bases and J 6 bases, with 20 bases left between them. Germline V CDR1 and CDR2: SGHTA, FQGNSA. CDR3 nucleotide sequence: TGTGCCAGCAGGTCAGGGGAGCTGGATATGAATGGCTACACCTTC. It specifies CASRSGELDMNGYTF.

This clonotype was seen ten or more times. The chain combines TRBV5-1 with TRBJ2-3; D not certain. Trimming left V 3 bases short and J 5 bases short, with 13 bases between. Per germline, CDR1 SGHRS and CDR2 YFSETQ. This CDR3 spans 14 amino acids. The CDR3 protein is CASSSQRLGDTQYF. CDR3 bases: TGCGCCAGCAGCTCCCAAAGATTGGGAGATACGCAGTATTTT.

This clonotype was observed at least ten times. The rearrangement links TRBV20-1 to TRBJ2-1; the match to TRBD2 covers 8 bases. The CDR3 sequence is 14 residues long. The germline gives CDR1 DFQATT, CDR2 SNEGSKA (reference sequence). V trimming: 0 bases; J trimming: 12 bases; junction bases outside the gene matches: 10. CDR3 sequence (DNA): TGCAGTGCTAGAGAAGACAGCGGGGGTCGTAGGCAGTTCTTC. The encoded protein is CSAREDSGGRRQFF.

Many counts were recorded for this clonotype. The rearrangement uses TRBV4-3 and TRBJ1-1, with D unresolved. CDR1 and CDR2 from the germline V gene are LGHNA and YSLEER. Trimming pared 2 bases from V and 0 bases from J, leaving 4 bases between. This CDR3 comprises 13 residues. The CDR3 reads CASSQRVNTEAFF. CDR3 coding DNA: TGCGCCAGCAGCCAACGGGTGAACACTGAAGCTTTCTTT.

This clonotype was counted many times. The chain uses TRBV29-1 and TRBJ1-6; D call uncertain. Germline CDR1 is SQVTM and CDR2 is ANQGSEA. V lost 7 bases, J lost 7 bases, and 14 bases lay in between. This CDR3 comprises 13 residues. This CDR3 reads CSAREGRNSPLHF. CDR3 coding DNA: TGCAGCGCCCGAGAGGGTCGAAATTCACCCCTCCACTTT.

There are a few counts of this clonotype. The rearrangement uses TRBV10-3 and TRBJ2-2, with D possibly being TRBD1 (5 bases). This CDR3 has 14 residues. CDR1 is ENHRY, CDR2 SYGVKD, per germline. Trimming stripped 6 bases from V and 5 bases from J, with 13 bases between. The CDR3 DNA follows: TGTGCCATCAGGACAGAGGAGAGGACCGGGGAGCTGTTTTTT. Its translation is CAIRTEERTGELFF.

The chain uses TRBV7-8 and TRBJ2-3, with 10 bases matching TRBD2. J gave up 5 bases and V 6 bases, and 11 bases lay outside the gene matches. The CDR3 has 16 amino acids. The germline CDR1 and CDR2 sequences are SGHVS and FQNEAQ. CDR3 DNA sequence: TGTGCCAGCAGTTTTAGCGGGGGGCTCCCGGAAGATACGCAGTATTTT. Encoded protein: CASSFSGGLPEDTQYF.

The rearrangement links TRBV7-2 to TRBJ2-7, with D perhaps TRBD1 or TRBD2 (5 bases each). V lost 1 base to trimming and J lost 1 base, with 14 bases between them. The CDR3 length is 16 residues. Germline V gene data show CDR1 as SGHTA and CDR2 as FQGNSA. CDR3 amino acids: CASSLGWDGPSYEQYF. For the CDR3, the DNA is TGTGCCAGCAGCTTAGGTTGGGACGGACCGTCCTACGAGCAGTACTTC.

This clonotype was recorded at least ten times. The rearrangement joins TRBV20-1 to TRBJ1-1; TRBD1 might be the D (5 bases). Germline V gene sequence: CDR1 DFQATT, CDR2 SNEGSKA (reference sequence). This CDR3 has 12 amino acids. The ends were cut back, 0 bases at V and 4 bases at J, with 6 bases in the middle. The CDR3 DNA is TGCAGTGCTAGAGATCAGGGCACTGAAGCTTTCTTT. Amino acid sequence: CSARDQGTEAFF.

This clonotype was recorded at least ten times. This rearrangement joins TRBV20-1 to TRBJ2-7; D might be TRBD1 or TRBD2, each matching 5 bases. Germline-derived CDR1 and CDR2 are DFQATT and SNEGSKA (reference sequence). Trimming removed 6 bases at V and 2 bases at J, with 14 bases between. The CDR3 covers 13 residues. CDR3 in amino acids: CSAPRDGTYEQYF. CDR3 coding DNA: TGCAGTGCCCCCCGGGACGGAACCTACGAGCAGTACTTC.

As for this clonotype: A much larger clone is a single base away; this may be a read error. The V and J genes are TRBV2 and TRBJ1-1, with D perhaps TRBD1 (6 bases). This CDR3 has 14 residues. Germline loops: CDR1 SNHLY, CDR2 FYNNEI. The CDR3 sequence is CTSSTQGTDTEAFF. The DNA of the CDR3 is TGTACCAGCAGTACCCAGGGGACTGACACTGAAGCTTTCTTT.

This clonotype was detected many times. An end of the junction differs from the germline gene, which may be a read error. V is TRBV4-2 and J is TRBJ2-7, with 7 bases that match TRBD2. The CDR3 spans 14 residues. From germline, CDR1 is LGHNA and CDR2 YNFKEQ. CDR3 nucleotides: TGTGCCAGCAGCAAAGAAAGCGGGACCTACGAGCAGTACTTC. This encodes CASSKESGTYEQYF.

This clonotype was observed at least ten times. The rearrangement uses TRBV7-2 and TRBJ2-5; D is unclear. With 3 bases removed from V and 5 bases from J, the gap between germline ends came to 4 bases. Per the germline V gene, CDR1 is SGHTA and CDR2 is FQGNSA. CDR3 length: 11 amino acids. The CDR3 is CASSLLETQYF. In nucleotides, the CDR3 is TGTGCCAGCAGCTTGCTGGAGACCCAGTACTTC. Drawing the rest from reference TRBV7-2 and TRBJ2-5, the complete variable domain is GAGVSQSPSNKVTEKGKDVELRCDPISGHTALYWYRQSLGQGLEFLIYFQGNSAPDKSGLPSDRFSAERTGGSVSTLTIQRTQQEDSAVYLCASSLLETQYFGPGTRLLVL.